This passage covers 30 T cell receptor beta chains from one sample sequenced in a study of vaccination and CD4 T cells after COVID-19. These TCRs' antigens remain unknown. Treatment meaning: approximately 9-day PBMC culture with coronavirus spike peptide pools or control peptides (ViraFEST assay). Oncomine TCR Beta short-read sequencing was applied to DNA from cultured CD4+ T cells. One entry per CDR3 protein results from TCRdb running MiXCR on the PCR reads. The sample includes under 25,000 distinct CDR3 sequences, approximately 50% seen only once; the top ten take roughly 14%. The sequenced sample was cultured CD4+ T cells from blood. The origin of the receptors is a human donor with COVID-19.

This clonotype was seen only a few times. The rearrangement joins TRBV20-1 to TRBJ1-6; D not certain. The CDR3 has 15 residues. The germline CDR1 and CDR2 sequences are DFQATT and SNEGSKA (reference sequence). Trimming took off 6 bases at V and 5 bases at J, with 17 bases between the two ends. CDR3 sequence (DNA): TGCAGTGCCTTTCCCACTTCGGTTAATAATTCACCCCTCCACTTT. It translates to CSAFPTSVNNSPLHF.

V usage is TRBV12-3 or TRBV12-4 and J usage is TRBJ2-7; 7 nucleotides match TRBD1. Trimming at V came to 3 bases and at J to 0 bases, leaving 2 bases not matched to a gene. This CDR3 is 14 amino acids long. DNA of the CDR3: TGTGCCAGCAGTTTTTGGGACAGCTCCTACGAGCAGTACTTC. Protein: CASSFWDSSYEQYF.

The chain carries TRBV15 and TRBJ1-1; possibly TRBD1 for D (6 bases). Germline V CDR1 and CDR2: LNHNV, YYDKDF (reference sequence). The V end was cut by 0 bases, the J end by 5 bases, with 10 bases between. The CDR3 runs 14 residues. The CDR3 region is CATSRDKGQTEAFF. In DNA form, the CDR3 reads TGTGCCACCAGCAGAGATAAAGGACAGACTGAAGCTTTCTTT. Variable domain in full (rest from reference TRBV15 and TRBJ1-1): DAMVIQNPRYQVTQFGKPVTLSCSQTLNHNVMYWYQQKSSQAPKLLFHYYDKDFNNEADTPDNFQSRRPNTSFCFLDIRSPGLGDTAMYLCATSRDKGQTEAFFGQGTRLTVV.

This clonotype was recorded a few times. The chain recombines TRBV6-1 with TRBJ2-2, with D tentatively TRBD1 (6 bases). Trimming shortened V by 6 bases and J by 6 bases, and 17 bases separated the two germline ends. This CDR3 has 15 residues. CDR1 MNHNS and CDR2 SASEGT come from the germline V gene. CDR3 in amino acids: CASSTPTGIPGELFF. In DNA form, the CDR3 reads TGTGCCAGCAGCACCCCTACAGGGATTCCCGGGGAGCTGTTTTTT.

This clonotype was observed a handful of times. The V call is TRBV10-3, the J call TRBJ1-2, with 7 bases matching TRBD1. The length of the CDR3 is 14 residues. J was trimmed by 3 bases and V by 10 bases; bases with no gene match: 11. From germline, CDR1 is ENHRY and CDR2 SYGVKD. The CDR3 loop is CATPLTGKDYGYTF. The DNA of the CDR3 is TGTGCCACCCCCCTGACAGGGAAGGACTATGGCTACACCTTC.

This clonotype was observed a few times. The V call is TRBV20-1, the J call TRBJ1-2, with D perhaps matching TRBD1 (5 bases). This CDR3 has 15 residues. CDR1 is DFQATT, CDR2 SNEGSKA, per germline (reference sequence). The CDR3 sequence: CRSYSLGDSNYGYTF. The CDR3 DNA is TGCAGGTCTTACAGCCTAGGGGATTCTAACTATGGCTACACCTTC.

This chain links TRBV6-1 with TRBJ1-5; D uncertain. The length of the CDR3 is 15 residues. Trimming took off 1 base at V and 3 bases at J, with 10 bases between the two ends. Germline values: CDR1 MNHNS, CDR2 SASEGT. In DNA, the CDR3 is TGTGCCAGCAGTGAAGAGGGTACGGTCAATCAGCCCCAGCATTTT. Translating it yields CASSEEGTVNQPQHF.

The chain employs TRBV6-5 and TRBJ1-2; 7 bases agree with TRBD1. The germline gives CDR1 MNHEY, CDR2 SVGAGI. The junction had 10 bases not matched to a gene; V was cut back by 1 base and J by 8 bases. The CDR3 is made up of 15 amino acids. The CDR3 region is CASSYLTQGRGGYTF. Written as DNA, the CDR3 is TGTGCCAGCAGTTACTTGACACAGGGGCGAGGAGGCTACACCTTC.

The rearrangement uses TRBV6-1 and TRBJ1-5; 9 bases are shared with TRBD1. The V segment lost 3 bases and the J segment 4 bases; nucleotides outside the gene matches: 4. Looked up from germline, CDR1 is MNHNS and CDR2 is SASEGT. The CDR3 spans 15 residues. The CDR3 loop is CASSDSGQGNQPQHF. For the CDR3, the DNA is TGTGCCAGCAGTGATTCGGGACAGGGAAATCAGCCCCAGCATTTT.

This clonotype was detected a few times. The chain uses TRBV6-1 and TRBJ1-5; 9 bases match TRBD1. The CDR3 runs 15 residues. V gave up 6 bases and J gave up 3 bases; unmatched junction bases: 6. Germline values: CDR1 MNHNS, CDR2 SASEGT. CDR3 sequence reads: CASRRGQGNNQPQHF. DNA of the CDR3: TGTGCCAGCAGGCGGGGACAGGGAAACAATCAGCCCCAGCATTTT.

The chain couples TRBV20-1 to TRBJ2-4, with D possibly being TRBD2 (6 bases). In germline, CDR1 is DFQATT, CDR2 SNEGSKA (reference sequence). The germline V and J ends were trimmed by 0 bases and 4 bases, with 16 bases remaining between them. The CDR3 totals 16 residues. CDR3 loop: CSARDPGRGFKNIQYF. In DNA, the CDR3 is TGCAGTGCTAGAGATCCCGGGCGGGGCTTTAAAAACATTCAGTACTTC.

The chain carries TRBV20-1 and TRBJ1-5; no clear D gene. Deletions cut 3 bases from V and 4 bases from J, with 13 bases between. Germline CDR1 DFQATT, CDR2 SNEGSKA (reference sequence). This CDR3 has 14 amino acids. Here the CDR3 reads CSASPERNNQPQHF. The CDR3 region has the DNA TGCAGTGCTAGCCCTGAACGGAATAATCAGCCCCAGCATTTT.

V gene TRBV7-8 combines with J gene TRBJ1-1; D uncertain. The V end lost 1 base, the J end lost 0 bases, and 18 bases lay between the germline ends. In germline, CDR1 is SGHVS, CDR2 FQNEAQ. The CDR3 contains 18 residues. This chain's CDR3 is CASSLVYGLGGVNTEAFF. CDR3 nucleotide sequence: TGTGCCAGCAGCTTAGTTTACGGACTAGGCGGGGTGAACACTGAAGCTTTCTTT.

The table lists this clonotype with a few counts. This chain links TRBV6-1 with TRBJ1-1; no definite D call. The germline V gene encodes CDR1 MNHNS and CDR2 SASEGT. There are 15 residues in the CDR3. The V end was cut by 6 bases, the J end by 0 bases, with 14 bases between. The CDR3 sequence is CASSPTREMNTEAFF. The CDR3 DNA reads as TGTGCCAGCAGCCCTACAAGAGAGATGAACACTGAAGCTTTCTTT.

This clonotype was found a few times. The chain is built from TRBV6-1 and TRBJ2-7; TRBD2 is a possible D gene (7 bases). Germline-derived CDR1 and CDR2 are MNHNS and SASEGT. The CDR3 consists of 15 residues. The germline V and J ends were trimmed by 7 bases and 8 bases, with 24 bases remaining between them. The CDR3 spells CASTLGGGRWNKQYF. The CDR3 nucleotides are TGTGCCAGCACCCTTGGCGGGGGCCGGTGGAACAAGCAGTACTTC.

V gene TRBV25-1 combines with J gene TRBJ2-1; D not resolved. The CDR3 has 15 amino acids. CDR1 MGHDK and CDR2 SYGVNS come from the germline V gene. Trimming cost V 1 base and J 0 bases, with 7 bases left between them. The CDR3 loop reads CASSEFSNSYNEQFF. The DNA of the CDR3 is TGTGCCAGCAGTGAATTTAGTAACTCCTACAATGAGCAGTTCTTC.

The V and J genes are TRBV20-1 and TRBJ1-4; a weak D match, TRBD1 (5 bases). V gave up 5 bases and J gave up 5 bases, with 12 bases separating them. Germline V gene data show CDR1 as DFQATT and CDR2 as SNEGSKA (reference sequence). This CDR3 contains 13 residues. CDR3 region: CSAVRDGNEKLFF. Written as DNA, the CDR3 is TGCAGTGCTGTCCGGGACGGCAATGAAAAACTGTTTTTT.

The genes are TRBV7-9 and TRBJ2-5; TRBD2 matches at 9 bases. The CDR3 runs 15 residues. Germline V CDR1 and CDR2: SEHNR, FQNEAQ (reference sequence). V dropped 6 bases and J dropped 5; count of bases not matched to a gene: 10. For the CDR3, the DNA is TGTGCCAGCAGTTTCCAAGCGGGGGGCGGCGAGACCCAGTACTTC. Translated, it gives CASSFQAGGGETQYF.

The chain joins TRBV10-1 to TRBJ1-2, with D unresolved. This CDR3 has 13 residues. V lost 3 bases and J 2 bases, leaving 7 bases between the germline ends. CDR1 is WNHNN and CDR2 is SYGVQD in the germline V gene (reference sequence). Here the CDR3 reads CASSDRLNYGYTF. CDR3 coding DNA: TGCGCCAGCAGTGACAGGCTCAACTATGGCTACACCTTC.

The chain employs TRBV18 and TRBJ1-1; 7 bases are shared with TRBD1. There are 16 residues in the CDR3. Germline CDR1 KGHSH, CDR2 LQKENI. V lost 2 bases to trimming and J lost 3 bases; unmatched junction nucleotides: 9. Written as DNA, the CDR3 is TGTGCCAGCTCACCAAATCGAGGGGGCAGTCACACTGAAGCTTTCTTT. This sequence encodes CASSPNRGGSHTEAFF.

The chain uses TRBV20-1 and TRBJ1-5; maybe TRBD1 (6 bases). The CDR3 contains 15 residues. The germline V and J ends were trimmed by 6 bases and 2 bases, with 17 bases remaining between them. Germline loops: CDR1 DFQATT, CDR2 SNEGSKA (reference sequence). CDR3 sequence reads: CSANRVGDCNQPQHF. As DNA, the CDR3 is TGCAGTGCAAACAGGGTGGGGGATTGCAATCAGCCCCAGCATTTT.

The rearrangement uses TRBV7-2 and TRBJ2-5; 8 bases map to TRBD1. J lost 7 bases, V lost 6 bases, and 7 bases had no gene match. Germline V CDR1 and CDR2: SGHTA, FQGNSA. CDR3 length: 13 residues. For the CDR3, the DNA is TGTGCCAGCAGTAGGACAGGGCCGGCGACCCAGTACTTC. It yields the protein CASSRTGPATQYF.

The chain recombines TRBV6-1 with TRBJ1-4; no reliable D call. Trimming removed 7 bases at V and 4 bases at J, with 7 bases between. In germline, CDR1 is MNHNS, CDR2 SASEGT. This CDR3 comprises 12 residues. The CDR3 spells CASIFSNEKLFF. The CDR3 nucleotides read TGTGCCAGCATCTTCAGTAATGAAAAACTGTTTTTT.

The chain employs TRBV10-3 and TRBJ2-7, with unresolved D. CDR3 length: 16 amino acids. CDR1 ENHRY and CDR2 SYGVKD come from the germline V gene. Trimming took off 0 bases at V and 0 bases at J, with 12 bases between the two ends. The DNA of the CDR3 is TGTGCCATCAGTGAGTCTCGCAGCTCGAGCTCCTACGAGCAGTACTTC. This translates into CAISESRSSSSYEQYF.

V usage is TRBV5-6 and J usage is TRBJ1-1; D is possibly TRBD1 (6 bases). Trimming shortened V by 6 bases and J by 5 bases, and 14 bases separated the two germline ends. Germline CDR1 is SGHDT and CDR2 is YYEEEE. The CDR3 runs to 13 residues. In DNA form, the CDR3 reads TGTGCCAGCACCTGGGGGCTGGATACTGAAGCTTTCTTT. Translating it yields CASTWGLDTEAFF.

The rearrangement uses TRBV2 and TRBJ2-7; TRBD1 matches 9 bases. V dropped 3 bases and J dropped 7; count of bases not matched to a gene: 10. CDR1 and CDR2 from the germline V gene are SNHLY and FYNNEI. This CDR3 contains 15 residues. The CDR3 coding sequence is TGTGCCAGCAGTGAGACCGGGACAGGGTTAAATGAGCAGTACTTC. As protein: CASSETGTGLNEQYF. Full variable domain (outside the CDR3, taken from reference TRBV2 and TRBJ2-7): EPEVTQTPSHQVTQMGQEVILRCVPISNHLYFYWYRQILGQKVEFLVSFYNNEISEKSEIFDDQFSVERPDGSNFTLKIRSTKLEDSAMYFCASSETGTGLNEQYFGPGTRLTVT.

This chain joins TRBV30 and TRBJ2-5; possibly TRBD1 for D (5 bases). Per the germline V gene, CDR1 is GTSNPN and CDR2 is SVGIG (reference sequence). The CDR3 runs 13 residues. V was shortened by 1 base and J by 5 bases, with 11 bases between the two germline ends. In DNA form, the CDR3 reads TGTGCCTGGAGTGATGGGGCCCTGGAGACCCAGTACTTC. This sequence encodes CAWSDGALETQYF.

The V gene is TRBV6-1, the J gene TRBJ2-7, with D uncertain. V lost 6 bases and J 0 bases, leaving 12 bases between the germline ends. Germline values: CDR1 MNHNS, CDR2 SASEGT. The CDR3 covers 14 residues. The DNA of the CDR3 is TGTGCCAGCAGGGACCTGGGGATCTCCTACGAGCAGTACTTC. It is translated as CASRDLGISYEQYF.

This rearrangement joins TRBV6-5 to TRBJ2-6; D is possibly TRBD1 (6 bases). V lost 4 bases and J 0 bases, leaving 10 bases between the germline ends. Germline V gene lookup returns CDR1 MNHEY and CDR2 SVGAGI. This CDR3 spans 16 amino acids. The CDR3, as DNA: TGTGCCAGCAGTTCCGGACAGACCTCTGGGGCCAACGTCCTGACTTTC. Translation gives CASSSGQTSGANVLTF.

This clonotype was counted once. The chain has TRBV2 and TRBJ2-3; TRBD2 matches 9 bases. V dropped 3 bases and J dropped 4; count of bases not matched to a gene: 5. CDR3 length: 15 amino acids. CDR1 is SNHLY, CDR2 FYNNEI, per germline. The chain's CDR3 is CASSEGGGAADTQYF. DNA for the CDR3: TGTGCCAGCAGTGAGGGCGGGGGGGCCGCAGATACGCAGTATTTT.